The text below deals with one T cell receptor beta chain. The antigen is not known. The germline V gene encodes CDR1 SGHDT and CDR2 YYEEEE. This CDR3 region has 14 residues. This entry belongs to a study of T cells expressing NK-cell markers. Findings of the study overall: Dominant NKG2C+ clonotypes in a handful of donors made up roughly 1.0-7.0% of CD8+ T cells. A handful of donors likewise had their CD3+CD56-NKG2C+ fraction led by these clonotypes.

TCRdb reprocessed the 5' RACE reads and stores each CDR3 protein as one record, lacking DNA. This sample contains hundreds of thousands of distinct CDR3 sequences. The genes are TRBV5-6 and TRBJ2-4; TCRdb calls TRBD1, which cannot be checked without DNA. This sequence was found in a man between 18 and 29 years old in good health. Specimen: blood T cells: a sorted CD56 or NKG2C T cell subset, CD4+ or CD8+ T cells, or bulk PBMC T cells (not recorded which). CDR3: CASSPGTGRDIQYF.